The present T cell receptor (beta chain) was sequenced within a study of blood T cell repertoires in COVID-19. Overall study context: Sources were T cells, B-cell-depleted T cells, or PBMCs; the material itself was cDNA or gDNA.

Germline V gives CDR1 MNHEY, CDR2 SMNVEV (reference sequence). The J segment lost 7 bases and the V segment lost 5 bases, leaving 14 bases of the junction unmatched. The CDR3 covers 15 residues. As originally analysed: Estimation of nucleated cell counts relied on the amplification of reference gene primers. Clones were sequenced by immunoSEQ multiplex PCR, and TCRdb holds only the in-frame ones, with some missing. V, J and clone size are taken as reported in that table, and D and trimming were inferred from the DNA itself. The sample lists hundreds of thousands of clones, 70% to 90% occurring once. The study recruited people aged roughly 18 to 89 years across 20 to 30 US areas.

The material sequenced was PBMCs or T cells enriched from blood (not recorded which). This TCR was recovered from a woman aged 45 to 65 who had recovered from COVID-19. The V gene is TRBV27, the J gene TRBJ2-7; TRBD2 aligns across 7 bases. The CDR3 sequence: CASSAVGGRSGEQYF. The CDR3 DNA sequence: TGTGCCAGCAGTGCCGTCGGGGGGAGGTCGGGAGAGCAGTACTTC.